The 20 T cell receptor beta chains reported below all come from one sample, sequenced in a study of shared clonotypes between healthy human individuals. The data were produced by immunoSEQ multiplex PCR, yet TCRdb's version contains in-frame clones alone and is incomplete. The sample carries some 2.1 million clones, 93% recorded once. Terminally differentiated effector memory CD45RA+ cells were left out of the naive CD8 fraction, which was CD45RO-negative and positively selected for CCR7. The sequenced sample was naive CD8+ T cells from PBMCs. These receptors were collected from a man younger than 35 in good health. Some clones in this sample may be carry-over from other donors' samples.

This clone was observed a single time. The chain couples TRBV4-1 to TRBJ1-4; D is perhaps TRBD1 (5 bases). Trimming removed 4 bases at V and 4 bases at J, with 13 bases between. CDR3 size: 15 residues. The germline gives CDR1 MGHRA, CDR2 YSYEKL. CDR3 coding DNA: TGCGCCAGCAGCCTCCGGGACGGAGATAATGAAAAACTGTTTTTT. Protein product: CASSLRDGDNEKLFF.

A word on this clone: The same CDR3 also results from other DNA sequences found in this sample. The chain combines TRBV7-9 with TRBJ2-7, with 7 bases aligning to TRBD2. The CDR3 loop spans 12 amino acids. Trimming removed 6 bases from V and 4 bases from J; junction bases left unmatched: 3. CDR1 and CDR2 from the germline V gene are SEHNR and FQNEAQ (reference sequence). The CDR3 DNA sequence: TGTGCCAGCAGTTTTAGCGGGTACGAGCAGTACTTC. It is translated as CASSFSGYEQYF.

The V and J genes are TRBV4-1 and TRBJ2-1; D ambiguous. Germline assignment: CDR1 MGHRA and CDR2 YSYEKL. The CDR3 spans 13 residues. The V end lost 3 bases, the J end lost 4 bases, and 7 bases lay between the germline ends. The CDR3 protein is CASSHTAYNEQFF. In DNA form, the CDR3 reads TGCGCCAGCAGCCACACAGCTTACAATGAGCAGTTCTTC.

In its sample, this clone was seen once. V is TRBV27 and J is TRBJ1-4, with D perhaps TRBD1 (6 bases). V was clipped by 5 bases and J by 10 bases, with 23 bases between them. The CDR3 consists of 16 residues. Germline lookup yields CDR1 MNHEY and CDR2 SMNVEV (reference sequence). CDR3 sequence (DNA): TGTGCCAGCAGTCCGGGGGGCAGGGGCTATTTCGGAAAACTGTTTTTT. Protein: CASSPGGRGYFGKLFF.

The rearrangement uses TRBV7-9 and TRBJ2-1; perhaps TRBD2 as D (7 bases). Germline CDR1 reads SEHNR; CDR2 reads FQNEAQ (reference sequence). This CDR3 region has 16 residues. The germline V and J ends were trimmed by 5 bases and 5 bases, with 19 bases remaining between them. CDR3: CASSPKGGLVHNEQFF. CDR3 coding DNA: TGTGCCAGCAGCCCGAAGGGGGGGCTGGTCCACAATGAGCAGTTCTTC.

Turning to this clone: Just one base apart from a much larger clone, this may be a read error. The chain has TRBV6-5 and TRBJ1-1; D remains ambiguous. The CDR3 is 12 residues long. V shed 2 bases and J shed 5 bases, with 6 bases lying between them. Germline loops: CDR1 MNHEY, CDR2 SVGAGI. CDR3 sequence reads: CASSYGKTEAFF. The CDR3 DNA follows: TGTGCCAGCAGTTACGGGAAAACTGAAGCTTTCTTT.

The chain uses TRBV25-1 and TRBJ2-7; TRBD1 might be the D (6 bases). The V gene's germline CDR1 is MGHDK and CDR2 SYGVNS. This CDR3 spans 13 amino acids. The germline V and J ends were trimmed by 7 bases and 4 bases, with 14 bases remaining between them. The chain's CDR3 is CASTQTGEYEQYF. The CDR3 region has the DNA TGTGCCAGCACACAGACAGGAGAGTACGAGCAGTACTTC.

J is TRBJ2-7 and V is TRBV28; 14 bases match TRBD2. The junction had 16 bases not matched to a gene; V was cut back by 4 bases and J by 5 bases. The CDR3 has 19 residues. CDR1 and CDR2 (germline): MDHEN, SYDVKM. The CDR3 DNA reads as TGTGCCAGCAGTTCCTCGGGACTAGCGGGAGAATTTAGTTACGACGAGCAGTACTTC. It encodes CASSSSGLAGEFSYDEQYF.

The chain employs TRBV14 and TRBJ1-2, with 9 bases fitting TRBD1. This CDR3 region has 16 residues. The germline gives CDR1 SGHDN, CDR2 FVKESK. After removal of 3 bases from V and 5 bases from J, the junction contained 10 bases not matched to a gene. As DNA, the CDR3 is TGTGCCAGCAGCCACTCATCAGGACAGGGGCTATATGGCTACACCTTC. Its translation: CASSHSSGQGLYGYTF.

This clone was counted once. The chain couples TRBV28 to TRBJ2-1, with no clear D. Trimming shortened V by 3 bases and J by 4 bases, and 7 bases separated the two germline ends. Germline CDR1 is MDHEN and CDR2 is SYDVKM. This CDR3 contains 13 residues. CDR3 protein: CASSFEDYNEQFF. In nucleotides, the CDR3 is TGTGCCAGCAGTTTCGAGGATTACAATGAGCAGTTCTTC.

The chain uses TRBV30 and TRBJ2-3; TRBD2 aligns across 9 bases. The CDR3 is 13 amino acids. V was clipped by 4 bases and J by 4 bases; unmatched bases: 3. The germline CDR1 and CDR2 sequences are GTSNPN and SVGIG (reference sequence). The CDR3 coding sequence is TGTGCCTGGACTAGCGGGATGTCAGATACGCAGTATTTT. It is translated as CAWTSGMSDTQYF.

The chain recombines TRBV19 with TRBJ1-2, with 8 nucleotides matching TRBD1. This CDR3 is built from 12 residues. V lost 9 bases and J lost 10; bases outside the gene matches: 10. CDR1 LNHDA and CDR2 SQIVND come from the germline V gene (reference sequence). CDR3 bases: TGTGCCAGCAAGATTAGGACAGGGTCCTACACCTTC. Translated: CASKIRTGSYTF. The full variable domain, in which reference TRBV19 and TRBJ1-2 provide the parts outside the CDR3, is DGGITQSPKYLFRKEGQNVTLSCEQNLNHDAMYWYRQDPGQGLRLIYYSQIVNDFQKGDIAEGYSVSREKKESFPLTVTSAQKNPTAFYLCASKIRTGSYTFGSGTRLTVV.

The chain recombines TRBV28 with TRBJ2-1, with 8 positions matching TRBD2. The trim removed 6 bases at V and 0 bases at J, leaving 10 bases unmatched. The germline V gene encodes CDR1 MDHEN and CDR2 SYDVKM. This CDR3 is 17 amino acids long. In DNA, the CDR3 is TGTGCCAGCAGGATCGGACTAGCTCCGAGCTCCTACAATGAGCAGTTCTTC. Translated: CASRIGLAPSSYNEQFF.

This chain uses TRBV11-2 with TRBJ2-7; D is unclear. Germline assignment: CDR1 SGHAT and CDR2 FQNNGV. CDR3 length: 16 amino acids. Deletions cut 0 bases from V and 4 bases from J, with 16 bases between. The CDR3 DNA sequence: TGTGCCAGCAGCTTAGATAGCACGGGCGGCACGTACGAGCAGTACTTC. Amino acid sequence: CASSLDSTGGTYEQYF.

The CDR3 reads CASTQMSGGAGTGELFF. CDR3 bases: TGTGCCAGCACCCAAATGTCGGGGGGCGCGGGCACCGGGGAGCTGTTTTTT. The gene calls are TRBV2 and TRBJ2-2; D perhaps matches TRBD2 (7 bases). The germline gives CDR1 SNHLY, CDR2 FYNNEI. V was shortened by 7 bases and J by 4 bases, with 22 bases between the two germline ends. This CDR3 is built from 17 residues.

This rearrangement joins TRBV19 to TRBJ2-3; D is ambiguous. Germline CDR1 is LNHDA and CDR2 is SQIVND (reference sequence). CDR3 size: 16 residues. The V gene lost 3 bases and the J gene lost 0 bases, with 13 bases spanning the gap. The CDR3 spells CASSIPLDDSTDTQYF. CDR3 in DNA: TGTGCCAGTAGTATTCCCCTCGATGATAGCACAGATACGCAGTATTTT. Using reference TRBV19 and TRBJ2-3 for the parts outside the CDR3, the full variable domain is DGGITQSPKYLFRKEGQNVTLSCEQNLNHDAMYWYRQDPGQGLRLIYYSQIVNDFQKGDIAEGYSVSREKKESFPLTVTSAQKNPTAFYLCASSIPLDDSTDTQYFGPGTRLTVL.

The chain uses TRBV4-1 and TRBJ2-7; possible D gene TRBD2, 5 bases. Germline loops: CDR1 MGHRA, CDR2 YSYEKL. The ends were cut back, 0 bases at V and 4 bases at J, with 13 bases in the middle. CDR3 length equals 15 residues. The CDR3 loop is CASSQDLSGFYEQYF. DNA of the CDR3: TGCGCCAGCAGCCAAGATCTCTCGGGGTTTTACGAGCAGTACTTC.

V is TRBV9 and J is TRBJ2-1; unclear D gene. Germline V gives CDR1 SGDLS, CDR2 YYNGEE. V gave up 4 bases and J gave up 0 bases, with 8 bases separating them. This CDR3 spans 14 amino acids. The CDR3 DNA follows: TGTGCCAGCAGCCCCCGTCCCTCCTACAATGAGCAGTTCTTC. It codes for CASSPRPSYNEQFF.

CDR3 loop: CASGAGGPYNEQFF. CDR3 nucleotides: TGCGCCAGCGGTGCGGGAGGACCATACAATGAGCAGTTCTTC. The chain combines TRBV10-2 with TRBJ2-1; 8 bases are a match to TRBD2. Trimming at V came to 8 bases and at J to 4 bases, leaving 7 bases not matched to a gene. CDR1 and CDR2 (germline): WSHSY, SAAADI. This CDR3 is built from 14 residues.

Remarks on this clone: Other DNA variants within this sample encode the same CDR3. The chain uses TRBV7-9 and TRBJ2-7, with 11 bases that match TRBD1. V lost 4 bases and J lost 5; bases outside the gene matches: 4. This CDR3 comprises 14 residues. The germline gives CDR1 SEHNR, CDR2 FQNEAQ (reference sequence). CDR3 in DNA: TGTGCCAGCAGCTCCCGGGACAGGGGGGACGAGCAGTACTTC. It codes for CASSSRDRGDEQYF.